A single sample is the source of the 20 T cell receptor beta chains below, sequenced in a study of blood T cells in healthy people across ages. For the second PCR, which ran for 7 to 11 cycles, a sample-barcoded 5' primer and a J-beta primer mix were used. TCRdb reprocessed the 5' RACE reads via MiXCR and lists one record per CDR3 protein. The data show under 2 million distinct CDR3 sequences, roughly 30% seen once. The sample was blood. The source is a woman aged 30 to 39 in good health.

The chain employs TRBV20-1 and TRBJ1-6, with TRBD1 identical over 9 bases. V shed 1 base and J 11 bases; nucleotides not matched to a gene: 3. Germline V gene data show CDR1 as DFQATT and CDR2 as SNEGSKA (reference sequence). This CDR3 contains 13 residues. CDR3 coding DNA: TGCAGTGCTAGAGTCGGGACAGGGACACCCCTCCACTTT. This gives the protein CSARVGTGTPLHF.

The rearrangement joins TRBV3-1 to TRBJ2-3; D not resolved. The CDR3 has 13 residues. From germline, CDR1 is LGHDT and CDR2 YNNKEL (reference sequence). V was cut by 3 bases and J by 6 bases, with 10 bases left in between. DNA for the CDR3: TGTGCCAGCAGCCAGTACGGCGGCGATACGCAGTATTTT. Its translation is CASSQYGGDTQYF.

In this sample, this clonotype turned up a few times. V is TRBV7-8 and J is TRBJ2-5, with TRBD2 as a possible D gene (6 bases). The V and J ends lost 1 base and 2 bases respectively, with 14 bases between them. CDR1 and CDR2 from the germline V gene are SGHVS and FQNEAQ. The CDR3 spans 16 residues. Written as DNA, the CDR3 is TGTGCCAGCAGCTTAGGGTATCGGGGGAAACAAGAGACCCAGTACTTC. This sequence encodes CASSLGYRGKQETQYF.

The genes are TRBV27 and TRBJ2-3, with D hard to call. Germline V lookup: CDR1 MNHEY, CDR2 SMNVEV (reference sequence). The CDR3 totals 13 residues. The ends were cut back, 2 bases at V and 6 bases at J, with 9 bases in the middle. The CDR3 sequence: CASSLNPRDTQYF. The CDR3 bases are TGTGCCAGCAGTTTAAACCCCAGGGATACGCAGTATTTT.

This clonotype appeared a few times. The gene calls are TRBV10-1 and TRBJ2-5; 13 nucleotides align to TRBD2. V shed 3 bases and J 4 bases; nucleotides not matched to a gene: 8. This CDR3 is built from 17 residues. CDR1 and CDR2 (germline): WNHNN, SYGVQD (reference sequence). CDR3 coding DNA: TGCGCCAGCAGTGACGGACTAGCGGGGGTAGTCGGAGAGACCCAGTACTTC. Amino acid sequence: CASSDGLAGVVGETQYF.

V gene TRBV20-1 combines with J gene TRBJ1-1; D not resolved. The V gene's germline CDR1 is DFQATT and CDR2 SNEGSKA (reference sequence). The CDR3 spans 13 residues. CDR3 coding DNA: TGCAGCCTTCCCTCTCGGCCGAACACTGAAGCTTTCTTT. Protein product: CSLPSRPNTEAFF.

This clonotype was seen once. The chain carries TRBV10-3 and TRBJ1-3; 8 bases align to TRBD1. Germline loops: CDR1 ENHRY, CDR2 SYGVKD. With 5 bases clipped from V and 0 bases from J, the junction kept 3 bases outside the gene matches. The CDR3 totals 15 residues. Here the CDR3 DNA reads TGTGCCATCAGTCGCACAGGGGGCTCTGGAAACACCATATATTTT. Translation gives CAISRTGGSGNTIYF.

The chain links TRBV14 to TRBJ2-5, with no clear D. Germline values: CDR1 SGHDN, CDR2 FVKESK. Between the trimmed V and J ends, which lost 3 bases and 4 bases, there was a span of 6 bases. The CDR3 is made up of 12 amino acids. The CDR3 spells CASSHVPETQYF. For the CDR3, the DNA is TGTGCCAGCAGCCATGTCCCAGAGACCCAGTACTTC.

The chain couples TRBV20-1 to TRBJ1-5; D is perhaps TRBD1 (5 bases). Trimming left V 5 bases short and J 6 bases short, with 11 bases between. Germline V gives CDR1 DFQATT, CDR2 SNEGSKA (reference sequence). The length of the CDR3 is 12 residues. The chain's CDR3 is CSAGGSVQPQHF. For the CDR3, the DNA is TGCAGTGCTGGGGGGTCGGTTCAGCCCCAGCATTTT.

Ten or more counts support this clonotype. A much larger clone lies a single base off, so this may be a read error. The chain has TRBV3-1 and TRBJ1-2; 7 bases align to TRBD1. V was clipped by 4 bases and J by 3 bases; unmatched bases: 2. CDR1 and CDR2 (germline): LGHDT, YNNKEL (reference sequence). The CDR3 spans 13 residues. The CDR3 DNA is TGTGCCAGCAGCCCGGGACAGCACTATGGCTACACCTTC. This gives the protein CASSPGQHYGYTF.

The CDR3 DNA reads TGCAGTGCTAGTGCTGGGCAGGGGGGCACAGATACGCAGTATTTT. It encodes CSASAGQGGTDTQYF. The chain employs TRBV20-1 and TRBJ2-3, with 7 bases that match TRBD1. Per germline, CDR1 DFQATT and CDR2 SNEGSKA (reference sequence). V lost 3 bases, J lost 1 base, and 7 bases stayed unmatched. The CDR3 contains 15 residues.

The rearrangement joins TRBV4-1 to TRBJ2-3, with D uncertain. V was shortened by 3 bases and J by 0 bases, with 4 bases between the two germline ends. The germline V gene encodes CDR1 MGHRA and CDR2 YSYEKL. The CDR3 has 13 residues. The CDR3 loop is CASSHTSTDTQYF. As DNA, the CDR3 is TGCGCCAGCAGCCACACAAGCACAGATACGCAGTATTTT.

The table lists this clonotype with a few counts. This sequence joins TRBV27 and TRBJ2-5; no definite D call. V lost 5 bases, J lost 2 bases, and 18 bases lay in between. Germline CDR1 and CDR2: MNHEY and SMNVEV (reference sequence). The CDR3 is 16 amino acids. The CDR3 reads CASSLVGLGKQETQYF. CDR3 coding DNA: TGTGCCAGCAGTCTAGTAGGCTTGGGGAAACAAGAGACCCAGTACTTC.

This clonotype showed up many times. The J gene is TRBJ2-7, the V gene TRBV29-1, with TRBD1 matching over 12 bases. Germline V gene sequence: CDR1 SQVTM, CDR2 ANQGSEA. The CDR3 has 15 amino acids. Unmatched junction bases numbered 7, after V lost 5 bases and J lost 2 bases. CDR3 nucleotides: TGCAGCGTTAGGGAGGGACAGGGGGCGCCCTACGAGCAGTACTTC. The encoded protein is CSVREGQGAPYEQYF.

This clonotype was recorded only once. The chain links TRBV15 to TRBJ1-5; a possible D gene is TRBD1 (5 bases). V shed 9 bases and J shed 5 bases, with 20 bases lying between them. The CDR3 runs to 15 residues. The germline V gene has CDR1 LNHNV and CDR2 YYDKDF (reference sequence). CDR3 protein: CATCEGRWADQPQHF. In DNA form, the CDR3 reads TGTGCCACTTGTGAGGGGCGATGGGCTGATCAGCCCCAGCATTTT. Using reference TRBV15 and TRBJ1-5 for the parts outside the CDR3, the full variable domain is DAMVIQNPRYQVTQFGKPVTLSCSQTLNHNVMYWYQQKSSQAPKLLFHYYDKDFNNEADTPDNFQSRRPNTSFCFLDIRSPGLGDTAMYLCATCEGRWADQPQHFGDGTRLSIL.

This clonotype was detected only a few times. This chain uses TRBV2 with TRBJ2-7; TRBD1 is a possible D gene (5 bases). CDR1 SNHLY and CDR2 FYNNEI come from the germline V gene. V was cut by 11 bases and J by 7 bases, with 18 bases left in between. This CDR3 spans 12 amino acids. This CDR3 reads CAGSQGAVEQYF. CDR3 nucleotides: TGTGCCGGTTCCCAAGGGGCGGTAGAGCAGTACTTC.

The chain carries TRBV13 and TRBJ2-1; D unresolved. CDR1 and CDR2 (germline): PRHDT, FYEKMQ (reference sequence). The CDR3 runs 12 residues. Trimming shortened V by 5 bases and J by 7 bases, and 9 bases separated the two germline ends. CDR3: CASSLPHNEQFF. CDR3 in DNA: TGTGCCAGCAGCCTGCCCCATAATGAGCAGTTCTTC.

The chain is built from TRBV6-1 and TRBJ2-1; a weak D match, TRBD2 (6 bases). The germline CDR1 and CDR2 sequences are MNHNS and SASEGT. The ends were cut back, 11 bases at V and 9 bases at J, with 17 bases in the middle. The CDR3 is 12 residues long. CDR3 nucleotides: TGTGCCGGGACTCCGGACTCAAGTGAGCAGTTCTTC. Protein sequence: CAGTPDSSEQFF.

CDR3 DNA sequence: TGTGCCAGCAGCCGCCCCGACTGGCGGGGGGGAGGTACGCAGTATTTT. Translating it yields CASSRPDWRGGGTQYF. This chain links TRBV6-5 with TRBJ2-3, with 9 bases identical to TRBD2. The CDR3 is 16 residues long. The germline CDR1 and CDR2 sequences are MNHEY and SVGAGI. Losses at the gene ends were 6 bases for V and 8 bases for J; bases not matched to a gene: 15.

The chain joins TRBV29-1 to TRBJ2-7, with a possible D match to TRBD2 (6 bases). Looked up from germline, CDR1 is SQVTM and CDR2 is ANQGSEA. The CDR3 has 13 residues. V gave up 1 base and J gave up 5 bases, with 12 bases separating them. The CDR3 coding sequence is TGCAGCGTTGAAGCGGAAGCGGGCCACGAGCAGTACTTC. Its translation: CSVEAEAGHEQYF.